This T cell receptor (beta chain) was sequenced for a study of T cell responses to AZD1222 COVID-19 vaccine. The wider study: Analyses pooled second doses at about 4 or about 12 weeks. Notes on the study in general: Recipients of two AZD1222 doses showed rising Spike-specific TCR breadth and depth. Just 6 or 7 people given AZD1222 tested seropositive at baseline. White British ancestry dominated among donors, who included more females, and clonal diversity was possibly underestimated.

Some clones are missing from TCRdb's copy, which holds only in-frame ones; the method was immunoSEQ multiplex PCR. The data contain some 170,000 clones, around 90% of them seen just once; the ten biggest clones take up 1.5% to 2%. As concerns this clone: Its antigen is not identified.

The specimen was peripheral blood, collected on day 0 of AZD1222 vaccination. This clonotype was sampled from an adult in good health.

The CDR3 here is CASSLDASASPLHF. DNA of the CDR3: TGTGCCAGCAGCTTAGACGCCAGTGCTTCACCCCTCCACTTT. The rearrangement uses TRBV7-9 and TRBJ1-6; no clear D. The CDR3 covers 14 residues. In germline, CDR1 is SEHNR, CDR2 FQNEAQ (reference sequence). Trimming removed 1 base from V and 9 bases from J, with 10 bases in between.